This paragraph covers one TCR beta chain sequence. As yet, its antigen is unknown. This sample is part of a study of CXCR3-negative and CXCR3-positive naive CD8 T cells. Study-level results: Comparably high diversity was seen in both naive subsets, and much lower diversity in memory CD8+ cells.

Researchers prepared the TRB cDNA libraries using 5' RACE with UMI labels. TCRdb re-analyzed the 5' RACE reads; it lists each CDR3 protein once, without DNA. Listed are 100,000 or so distinct CDR3 sequences; 1.7% falls within the top ten. Sequenced input: naive CXCR3- CD8+ T cells from blood. The subset: CD45RO-CCR7+CD27+CD95- naive CD8+ T cells lacking CXCR3 (TNR3-). This receptor was identified in a human donor in good health. Some clones in this sample may be carry-over from other donors' samples.

CDR3 loop: CASSFQRFMGASGYGEQFF. The gene calls are TRBV12-3 or TRBV12-4 and TRBJ2-1; without DNA, the TCRdb call of TRBD2 cannot be checked. The CDR3 contains 19 residues.